This entry features one T cell receptor (beta chain) sequence. Antigen: not known. Germline-derived CDR1 and CDR2 are MDHEN and SYDVKM. Trimming shortened V by 11 bases and J by 2 bases, and 16 bases separated the two germline ends. CDR3 length: 15 residues. Treatment of any kind had been given to no patient before thyroid surgery. The sample is drawn from a study of metastatic and nonmetastatic thyroid tumors. Study details: Repertoire comparison spanned blood and tumor or nodule tissue of malignant and benign thyroid patients. Study observations and caveats: The reported finding was significantly higher TCR beta diversity in malignant thyroid tumors relative to benign nodules, in blood and tumor.

Per the original data handling: Construction of a distant-metastasis classifier for papillary thyroid cancer relied on CDR3 differences across clinicopathological groups. TCRdb reprocessed the PCR reads using MiXCR. Clone size and V and J calls follow TCRdb, not the original study. The data show approximately 58,000 clones, roughly 20% seen once. The chain joins TRBV28 to TRBJ1-6, with TRBD1 as a possible D gene (6 bases). This TCR was sampled from a female donor with papillary thyroid cancer or a benign thyroid nodule (not recorded which). Some clones in this sample may be carry-over from other donors' samples. Sequencing was performed on blood. The CDR3 DNA reads as TGTGCCGGAAGGGGGGATTTAACCTATAATTCACCCCTCCACTTT. It codes for CAGRGDLTYNSPLHF.